This T cell receptor (beta chain) was sequenced in a study of T cells in localized non-small cell lung cancer. Study results and limitations: Clonality peaked in uninvolved adjacent lung rather than tumor.

Of note for this clone: Its specificity is not known.

The data were produced by immunoSEQ multiplex PCR, yet TCRdb's version contains in-frame clones alone and is incomplete. The sample lists tens of thousands of clones, 87% occurring once. The germline CDR1 and CDR2 sequences are SGHNT and YYREEE (reference sequence). V gave up 5 bases and J gave up 5 bases; unmatched junction bases: 6. The CDR3 is made up of 16 amino acids. Sequences were derived from peripheral blood, sampled before any cancer treatment. This sequence originates from a man aged 35 to 69 with stage I squamous cell lung carcinoma. The V call is TRBV5-4, the J call TRBJ1-6; 11 bases are a match to TRBD1. CDR3 sequence: CASSGDRGTNNSPLHF. DNA for the CDR3: TGTGCCAGCAGTGGGGACAGGGGGACTAATAATTCACCCCTCCACTTT.